This entry lists 22 T cell receptor beta chains sequenced from one sample in a study of identifying expanded T cells in peripheral blood (dated by TCRdb to 2018 to 2020). Receptor libraries were prepared by the immunoSEQ multiplex PCR assay. The table was pulled from immuneACCESS by TCRdb, which kept in-frame rearrangements only. Such tables lose some clones; where checked, under half of the loss comes from unresolved V genes, and the rest has no known cause. The sample includes about 130,000 clones, with around nine tenths observed a single time. The ten largest clonotypes hold roughly 7.9% of the sample. The sample taken for sequencing was blood. These receptor sequences come from a person aged 18 to 69 in good health.

The chain is built from TRBV6-1 and TRBJ2-7, with TRBD1 matching over 8 bases. Germline loops: CDR1 MNHNS, CDR2 SASEGT. Unmatched junction bases numbered 9, after V lost 5 bases and J lost 3 bases. The CDR3 has 15 residues. The CDR3, as DNA: TGTGCCAGCAGTAACGATAGGACAGGGAACTACGAGCAGTACTTC. It yields the protein CASSNDRTGNYEQYF.

V and J are TRBV7-9 and TRBJ1-2; 7 nucleotides match TRBD1. The CDR3 is 14 amino acids. CDR1 and CDR2 (germline): SEHNR, FQNEAQ (reference sequence). Trimming took 5 bases from V and 5 from J; bases not matched to a gene: 8. The CDR3 loop is CASSIDRVNYGYTF. The DNA of the CDR3 is TGTGCCAGCAGCATCGACAGGGTAAATTATGGCTACACCTTC.

The chain joins TRBV30 to TRBJ2-5, with 8 bases lining up with TRBD2. CDR1 and CDR2 (germline): GTSNPN, SVGIG (reference sequence). This CDR3 is built from 13 residues. J was trimmed by 4 bases and V by 3 bases; bases with no gene match: 4. The CDR3 nucleotides are TGTGCCTGGAGCGGGGGGGCTCGAGAGACCCAGTACTTC. Amino acid sequence: CAWSGGARETQYF.

This clone showed up just a few times. The V call is TRBV5-4, the J call TRBJ1-1, with TRBD1 as a possible D gene (5 bases). The CDR3 extends over 15 amino acids. The V gene's germline CDR1 is SGHNT and CDR2 YYREEE (reference sequence). V was pared by 0 bases and J by 5 bases, with 14 bases between. CDR3 coding DNA: TGTGCCAGCAGCTTGGACCAGGGATTAGGAACTGAAGCTTTCTTT. Residues: CASSLDQGLGTEAFF.

The chain combines TRBV2 with TRBJ2-3; 11 bases fit TRBD2. Unmatched junction bases numbered 6, after V lost 6 bases and J lost 1 base. CDR3 size: 16 residues. In germline, CDR1 is SNHLY, CDR2 FYNNEI. CDR3 bases: TGTGCCAGCAGGACTCTACTAGCGGGGGGCACAGATACGCAGTATTTT. This codes for CASRTLLAGGTDTQYF. Together with reference TRBV2 and TRBJ2-3, the CDR3 gives the full variable domain: EPEVTQTPSHQVTQMGQEVILRCVPISNHLYFYWYRQILGQKVEFLVSFYNNEISEKSEIFDDQFSVERPDGSNFTLKIRSTKLEDSAMYFCASRTLLAGGTDTQYFGPGTRLTVL.

The chain employs TRBV19 and TRBJ2-7; either TRBD1 or TRBD2 may supply D (5 bases each). V was clipped by 6 bases and J by 3 bases, with 21 bases between them. CDR1 and CDR2 from the germline V gene are LNHDA and SQIVND (reference sequence). The CDR3 consists of 16 residues. The chain's CDR3 is CASSPRGFGTSYEQYF. CDR3 bases: TGTGCCAGTAGCCCCCGGGGTTTTGGGACGAGCTACGAGCAGTACTTC.

The rearrangement joins TRBV19 to TRBJ1-1; no definite D call. CDR1 and CDR2 (germline): LNHDA, SQIVND (reference sequence). The CDR3 spans 14 residues. V gave up 5 bases and J gave up 1 base, with 11 bases separating them. For the CDR3, the DNA is TGTGCCAGTAGTGCCCATACATCGAACACTGAAGCTTTCTTT. Translating gives CASSAHTSNTEAFF.

The chain uses TRBV6-6 and TRBJ2-7; D possibly corresponds to TRBD1 (6 bases). Germline-derived CDR1 and CDR2 are MNHNY and SVGAGI (reference sequence). Trimming cost V 0 bases and J 0 bases, with 9 bases left between them. The CDR3 is made up of 15 amino acids. The CDR3 here is CASSYSSRGSYEQYF. DNA of the CDR3: TGTGCCAGCAGTTACTCGAGCAGGGGCTCCTACGAGCAGTACTTC.

The chain carries TRBV28 and TRBJ2-7; no clear D gene. Trimming stripped 6 bases from V and 3 bases from J, with 18 bases between. This CDR3 contains 15 residues. Germline CDR1 reads MDHEN; CDR2 reads SYDVKM. The CDR3 region is CASRRHLSLGYEQYF. CDR3 nucleotide sequence: TGTGCCAGCAGAAGGCACCTCTCCCTTGGCTACGAGCAGTACTTC.

The V and J genes are TRBV5-6 and TRBJ2-3; D is unresolved. Between the trimmed V and J ends, which lost 0 bases and 1 base, there was a span of 6 bases. The CDR3 runs to 14 residues. Germline lookup yields CDR1 SGHDT and CDR2 YYEEEE. In nucleotides, the CDR3 is TGTGCCAGCAGCTTGGGTTTCGGCACAGATACGCAGTATTTT. Protein sequence: CASSLGFGTDTQYF. The whole variable domain, filled in from reference TRBV5-6 and TRBJ2-3, reads DAGVTQSPTHLIKTRGQQVTLRCSPKSGHDTVSWYQQALGQGPQFIFQYYEEEERQRGNFPDRFSGHQFPNYSSELNVNALLLGDSALYLCASSLGFGTDTQYFGPGTRLTVL.

This chain connects TRBV6-1 to TRBJ1-1; D might be TRBD1 (6 bases). Germline assignment: CDR1 MNHNS and CDR2 SASEGT. V was shortened by 6 bases and J by 4 bases, with 15 bases between the two germline ends. The CDR3 is 14 residues long. The CDR3 nucleotides read TGTGCCAGCAGCGACACAGGGAGTGCCACTGAAGCTTTCTTT. Translation gives CASSDTGSATEAFF.

The J gene is TRBJ2-7, the V gene TRBV4-1; 8 nucleotides line up with TRBD1. Germline values: CDR1 MGHRA, CDR2 YSYEKL. This CDR3 has 14 residues. The trim removed 0 bases at V and 5 bases at J, leaving 3 bases unmatched. CDR3 residues: CASSQDRGHDEQYF. The CDR3 DNA follows: TGCGCCAGCAGCCAAGACAGGGGGCATGACGAGCAGTACTTC.

The V and J genes are TRBV5-4 and TRBJ1-2; D is perhaps TRBD1 (5 bases). V gave up 3 bases and J gave up 1 base, with 7 bases separating them. CDR1 and CDR2 (germline): SGHNT, YYREEE (reference sequence). The CDR3 loop spans 13 amino acids. The CDR3 loop reads CASSYQGNYGYTF. Here the CDR3 DNA reads TGTGCCAGCAGCTACCAGGGTAACTATGGCTACACCTTC.

This chain joins TRBV7-9 and TRBJ2-3, with a possible D match to TRBD1 (6 bases). Per germline, CDR1 SEHNR and CDR2 FQNEAQ (reference sequence). Trimming cost V 6 bases and J 1 base, with 17 bases left between them. This CDR3 comprises 16 residues. CDR3 in amino acids: CASSKTEWTGTDTQYF. The CDR3 nucleotides read TGTGCCAGCAGTAAAACAGAATGGACAGGCACAGATACGCAGTATTTT.

The gene calls are TRBV6-6 and TRBJ1-4; possibly TRBD1 for D (6 bases). Germline V gene data show CDR1 as MNHNY and CDR2 as SVGAGI (reference sequence). The germline V and J ends were trimmed by 4 bases and 6 bases, with 15 bases remaining between them. The CDR3 is made up of 15 amino acids. The CDR3 protein is CASSSMGGGDEKLFF. CDR3 coding DNA: TGTGCCAGCAGTTCCATGGGGGGGGGCGATGAAAAACTGTTTTTT.

This chain links TRBV6-4 with TRBJ2-1, with D perhaps assigned TRBD1 or TRBD2 (6 bases each). The CDR3 has 13 amino acids. V was cut by 4 bases and J by 9 bases, with 13 bases left in between. Looked up from germline, CDR1 is MRHNA and CDR2 is SNTAGT. The DNA for the CDR3 is TGTGCCAGCAGTGCCTTCAGGGGAGGTGAGCAGTTCTTC. This encodes CASSAFRGGEQFF.

The rearrangement joins TRBV6-5 to TRBJ2-2; D possibly corresponds to TRBD1 (6 bases). Trimming removed 7 bases at V and 5 bases at J, with 17 bases between. Germline-derived CDR1 and CDR2 are MNHEY and SVGAGI. The CDR3 contains 15 residues. The CDR3 coding sequence is TGTGCCAGCAACCAGGGGACGGGACGGACCGGGGAGCTGTTTTTT. Its protein product is CASNQGTGRTGELFF.

The rearrangement joins TRBV7-9 to TRBJ2-1; D is perhaps TRBD1 (5 bases). Germline V gene data show CDR1 as SEHNR and CDR2 as FQNEAQ (reference sequence). The CDR3 is 14 residues long. The germline V and J ends were trimmed by 0 bases and 2 bases, with 5 bases remaining between them. DNA for the CDR3: TGTGCCAGCAGCTTAGCGACAGCCTACAATGAGCAGTTCTTC. It specifies CASSLATAYNEQFF.

The chain employs TRBV7-2 and TRBJ2-5; D gene unclear. This CDR3 has 12 residues. Germline lookup yields CDR1 SGHTA and CDR2 FQGNSA. The V gene lost 5 bases and the J gene lost 5 bases, with 9 bases spanning the gap. The CDR3 coding sequence is TGTGCCAGCAGCCCCGTCATGGAGACCCAGTACTTC. As protein: CASSPVMETQYF.

This chain connects TRBV5-5 to TRBJ1-5; 7 bases map to TRBD1. Germline trimming cut 4 bases from V and 4 bases from J; bases unmatched to any gene: 8. The CDR3 sequence is 15 residues long. The germline V gene encodes CDR1 SGHKS and CDR2 YYEKEE (reference sequence). In DNA form, the CDR3 reads TGTGCCAGCAGCCTAGATTTACAGGGGAATCAGCCCCAGCATTTT. It codes for CASSLDLQGNQPQHF.

The chain is built from TRBV5-5 and TRBJ1-1, with 7 bases that match TRBD1. This CDR3 is built from 14 residues. The germline CDR1 and CDR2 sequences are SGHKS and YYEKEE (reference sequence). After removal of 6 bases from V and 4 bases from J, the junction contained 9 bases not matched to a gene. CDR3: CASKPGQSPTEAFF. In DNA, the CDR3 is TGTGCCAGCAAACCGGGACAGAGTCCCACTGAAGCTTTCTTT.

The chain combines TRBV28 with TRBJ1-5; 8 bases fit TRBD1. The length of the CDR3 is 15 residues. Germline V CDR1 and CDR2: MDHEN, SYDVKM. With V trimmed by 4 bases and J by 6 bases, 8 bases remained unmatched. CDR3 DNA: TGTGCCAGCAGTTCCCCCGGACAGGGAGGTCAGCCCCAGCATTTT. Translation: CASSSPGQGGQPQHF.